This entry lists 15 T cell receptor beta chains sequenced from one sample in a study of shared clonotypes between healthy human individuals. The repertoire was sequenced with immunoSEQ multiplex PCR; TCRdb's copy has only in-frame clones and lacks some. The table lists about 1.1 million clones, 70% to 80% of them singletons, with about 0.94% in the top ten. Sequencing used memory CD4+ T cells from PBMCs. This sample's subset: CD45RA-negative fraction. The receptors here all came from a man between 18 and 35 years old in good health. Some clones in this sample may be carry-over from other donors' samples.

The V call is TRBV6-1, the J call TRBJ2-3; D not resolved. Between the trimmed V and J ends, which lost 6 bases and 2 bases, there was a span of 9 bases. The CDR3 has 13 amino acids. CDR1 MNHNS and CDR2 SASEGT come from the germline V gene. Here the CDR3 reads CASRVEATDTQYF. CDR3 sequence (DNA): TGTGCCAGCAGGGTAGAGGCCACAGATACGCAGTATTTT.

The chain combines TRBV28 with TRBJ2-5; tentative D call: TRBD2 (7 bases). CDR1 MDHEN and CDR2 SYDVKM come from the germline V gene. Deletions cut 6 bases from V and 3 bases from J, with 17 bases between. This CDR3 has 15 amino acids. CDR3 sequence (DNA): TGTGCCAGCAGATCCGGGGGGCTCCGGGAAGAGACCCAGTACTTC. Protein sequence: CASRSGGLREETQYF.

J is TRBJ1-2 and V is TRBV20-1, with a weak D call TRBD1 (6 bases). The CDR3 contains 10 residues. The V gene's germline CDR1 is DFQATT and CDR2 SNEGSKA (reference sequence). Trimming stripped 6 bases from V and 13 bases from J, with 15 bases between. CDR3: CSASGGPSTF. CDR3 in DNA: TGCAGTGCCAGTGGGGGCCCCTCCACCTTC.

The chain combines TRBV9 with TRBJ2-2; the match to TRBD1 covers 7 bases. CDR1 and CDR2 (germline): SGDLS, YYNGEE. This CDR3 has 17 residues. The ends lost 4 bases at V and 4 bases at J; junction bases unmatched: 13. CDR3 in amino acids: CASSPGEGGLGTGELFF. In nucleotides, the CDR3 is TGTGCCAGCAGCCCTGGGGAAGGGGGCCTGGGCACCGGGGAGCTGTTTTTT.

The CDR3 nucleotides are TGCGCCAGCAGCCCCCCCGGGACAGGGGCCTACGAGCAGTACTTC. The encoded protein is CASSPPGTGAYEQYF. The chain recombines TRBV5-1 with TRBJ2-7; 10 bases line up with TRBD1. Trimming cost V 4 bases and J 2 bases; bases outside gene matches: 6. Germline CDR1 and CDR2: SGHRS and YFSETQ. The CDR3 runs to 15 residues.

The chain links TRBV21-1 to TRBJ2-5; the table's D call, TRBD1, was not checked against the DNA. TRBV21-1 has pseudogene status. The CDR3 length is 14 residues. CDR3 residues: CASSKGRAEKTQYF. The CDR3 DNA follows: TGTGCCAGCAGCAAAGGCAGGGCCGAGAAGACCCAGTACTTC.

This clone was observed a handful of times. V gene TRBV7-9 combines with J gene TRBJ2-7; D gene unclear. CDR1 SEHNR and CDR2 FQNEAQ come from the germline V gene (reference sequence). Between the trimmed V and J ends, which lost 5 bases and 0 bases, there was a span of 17 bases. This CDR3 spans 16 amino acids. The CDR3 protein is CASSPEKLFSSYEQYF. CDR3 bases: TGTGCCAGCAGCCCAGAGAAACTCTTTAGCTCCTACGAGCAGTACTTC.

This clone was found many times. This chain joins TRBV5-6 and TRBJ2-1, with D possibly TRBD2 on 5 matching bases. The CDR3 runs 16 residues. V lost 2 bases to trimming and J lost 0 bases, with 12 bases between them. Germline CDR1 is SGHDT and CDR2 is YYEEEE. CDR3 residues: CASSFLSGDSYNEQFF. The CDR3 DNA is TGTGCCAGCAGCTTTTTGTCCGGGGACTCCTACAATGAGCAGTTCTTC.

This chain connects TRBV4-3 to TRBJ2-7; tentatively, D is TRBD1 (6 bases). This CDR3 has 15 amino acids. The V gene lost 0 bases and the J gene lost 4 bases, with 13 bases spanning the gap. Per the germline V gene, CDR1 is LGHNA and CDR2 is YSLEER. CDR3 DNA: TGCGCCAGCAGCCAAGATAGCCAGGGGACGTACGAGCAGTACTTC. This codes for CASSQDSQGTYEQYF.

The chain has TRBV4-3 and TRBJ1-2; maybe TRBD1 (5 bases). This CDR3 has 13 amino acids. The V end lost 0 bases, the J end lost 3 bases, and 5 bases lay between the germline ends. Germline loops: CDR1 LGHNA, CDR2 YSLEER. CDR3 region: CASSQETDYGYTF. The DNA for the CDR3 is TGCGCCAGCAGCCAAGAGACAGACTATGGCTACACCTTC.

This clone has only one observation. The chain recombines TRBV19 with TRBJ2-7; D may correspond to TRBD1 or TRBD2 (6 bases each). Germline assignment: CDR1 LNHDA and CDR2 SQIVND (reference sequence). The CDR3 totals 16 residues. Trimming shortened V by 0 bases and J by 0 bases, and 12 bases separated the two germline ends. This CDR3 is CASSIDLGGNSYEQYF. The CDR3 DNA reads TGTGCCAGTAGTATAGATCTGGGGGGCAACTCCTACGAGCAGTACTTC.

This clone was seen a handful of times. The identical CDR3 is also encoded by other nucleotide sequences in the sample. The chain employs TRBV6-1 and TRBJ1-2; D unclear. Germline V gene data show CDR1 as MNHNS and CDR2 as SASEGT. This CDR3 has 12 amino acids. V lost 1 base to trimming and J lost 4 bases, with 4 bases between them. The CDR3 DNA is TGTGCCAGCAGTGAAGGCGCCTATGGCTACACCTTC. Its translation: CASSEGAYGYTF.

The rearrangement links TRBV6-1 to TRBJ2-4; D call uncertain. Germline-derived CDR1 and CDR2 are MNHNS and SASEGT. V lost 6 bases and J lost 0, with 12 bases in between. This CDR3 region has 15 residues. The CDR3 region has the DNA TGTGCCAGCAGCCAGGACGGCGGAGCCAAAAACATTCAGTACTTC. Translating it yields CASSQDGGAKNIQYF.

This clone was seen more than once but under ten times. The rearrangement uses TRBV7-9 and TRBJ2-3; D is unclear. The CDR3 spans 12 residues. Trimming stripped 5 bases from V and 4 bases from J, with 7 bases between. Germline CDR1 reads SEHNR; CDR2 reads FQNEAQ (reference sequence). The CDR3 sequence: CASSAEADTQYF. The CDR3 DNA follows: TGTGCCAGCAGCGCCGAGGCAGATACGCAGTATTTT.

The J gene is TRBJ1-1, the V gene TRBV11-3, with TRBD1 matching over 10 bases. Germline trimming cut 1 base from V and 3 bases from J; bases unmatched to any gene: 8. CDR3 length equals 17 residues. Germline CDR1 and CDR2: SGHNT and YENEEA. CDR3 bases: TGTGCCAGCAGCTTAGGGGACAGGGGAAATTCCGACACTGAAGCTTTCTTT. Translating it yields CASSLGDRGNSDTEAFF. Using reference TRBV11-3 and TRBJ1-1 for the parts outside the CDR3, the full variable domain is EAGVVQSPRYKIIEKKQPVAFWCNPISGHNTLYWYLQNLGQGPELLIRYENEEAVDDSQLPKDRFSAERLKGVDSTLKIQPAELGDSAVYLCASSLGDRGNSDTEAFFGQGTRLTVV.